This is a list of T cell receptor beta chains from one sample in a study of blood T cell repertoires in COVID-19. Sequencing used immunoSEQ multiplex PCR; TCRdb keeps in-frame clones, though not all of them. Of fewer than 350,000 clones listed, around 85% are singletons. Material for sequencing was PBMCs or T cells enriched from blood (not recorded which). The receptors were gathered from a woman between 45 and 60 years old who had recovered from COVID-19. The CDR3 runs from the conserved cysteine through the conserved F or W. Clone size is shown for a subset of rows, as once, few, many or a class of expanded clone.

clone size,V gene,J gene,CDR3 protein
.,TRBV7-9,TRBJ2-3,CASSLARGTSGVTDTQYF
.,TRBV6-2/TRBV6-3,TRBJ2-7,CASSYVRNYEQYF
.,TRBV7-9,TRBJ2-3,CASSTIFAGAADTQYF
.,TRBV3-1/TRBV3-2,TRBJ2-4,CASSPQRGYTGRKNIQYF
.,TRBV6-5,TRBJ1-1,CASNMGDSNTEAFF
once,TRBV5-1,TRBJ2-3,CASSLGQGSPDTQYF
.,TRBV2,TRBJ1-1,CASSYDRLNSEAFF
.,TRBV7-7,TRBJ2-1,CASSATTASDEQFF
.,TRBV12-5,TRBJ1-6,CASGHDRGENSPLHF
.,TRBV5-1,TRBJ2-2,CASSSTGRRANTGELFF
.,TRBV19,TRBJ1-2,CASSMPGMEDYYGYTF
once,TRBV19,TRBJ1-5,CASSTGVIQPQHF
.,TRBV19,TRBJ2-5,CASSIQRGRETQYF
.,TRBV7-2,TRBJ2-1,CASSPAGTSGRLGQFF
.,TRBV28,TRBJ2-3,CASSSNRITDTQYF
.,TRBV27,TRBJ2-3,CASSLISGRADTQYF
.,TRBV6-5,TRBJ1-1,CASSYTGSAAEAFF
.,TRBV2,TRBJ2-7,CASSEMRFDEQYF
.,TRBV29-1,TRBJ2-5,CSVDTGGAKTQYF
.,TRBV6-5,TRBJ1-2,CASTAGANYGYTF
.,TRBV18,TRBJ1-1,CASSPLVQGTETEAFF
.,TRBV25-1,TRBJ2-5,CASSLQETQYF
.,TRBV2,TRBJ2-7,CASSKDRDYYEQYF
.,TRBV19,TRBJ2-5,CASSPGGLGETQYF
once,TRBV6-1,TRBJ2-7,CASSEVGLAGIYEQYF
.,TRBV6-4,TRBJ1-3,CASSERGAGNTIYF
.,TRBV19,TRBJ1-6,CASSITQYNSPLHF
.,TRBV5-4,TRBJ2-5,CASSPRRGGSQETQYF
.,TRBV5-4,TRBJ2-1,CASSLEGTRRNEQFF
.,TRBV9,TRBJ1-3,CASSVQELGNTIYF
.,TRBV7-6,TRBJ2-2,CASSLEGGTGELFF
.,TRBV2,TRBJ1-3,CASSVKHSGNTIYF
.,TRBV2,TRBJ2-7,CASREGQFYEQYF
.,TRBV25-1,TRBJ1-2,CASRKTGGEQGYTF
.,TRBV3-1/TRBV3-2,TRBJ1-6,CASSQESVGSPLHF
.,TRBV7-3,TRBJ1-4,CASSPGQGREEKLFF
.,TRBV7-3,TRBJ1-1,CASSLTAGGGTEAFF
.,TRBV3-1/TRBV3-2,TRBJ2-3,CASSHLAGGRADTQYF
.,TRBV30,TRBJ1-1,CAWQGTVMNTEAFF
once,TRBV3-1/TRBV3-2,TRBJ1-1,CASSQEGRGFYTEAFF
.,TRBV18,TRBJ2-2,CASSPRRIDTGELFF
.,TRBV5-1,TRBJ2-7,CASSRTGSEQYF
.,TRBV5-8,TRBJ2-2,CASSEIFGTPNTGELFF
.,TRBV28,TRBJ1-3,CASSGQGKNTIYF
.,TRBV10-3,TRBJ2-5,CAIQQGTGETQYF
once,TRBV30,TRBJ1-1,CAWSVRGMNTEAFF
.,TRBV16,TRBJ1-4,CASSQYRVTEKLFF
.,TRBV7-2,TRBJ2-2,CASSLSIAGNTGELFF